These 7 T cell receptor beta chains originate from one sample sequenced in a study of blood T cell repertoires in COVID-19. Only in-frame clones appear in the TCRdb table, and some are missing; sequencing was by immunoSEQ multiplex PCR. Counted here are 200,000 to 250,000 clones, 80% to 85% occurring once; the ten biggest clones make up 20%. What was sequenced was peripheral blood. The receptors come from a young man with active or convalescent COVID-19.

The chain carries TRBV5-4 and TRBJ1-1; TRBD1 might be the D (6 bases). V was clipped by 9 bases and J by 3 bases, with 18 bases between them. The CDR3 totals 14 residues. Germline V gene sequence: CDR1 SGHNT, CDR2 YYREEE (reference sequence). The CDR3 loop is CAMRTDLGDTEAFF. CDR3 in DNA: TGTGCCATGCGGACAGACCTAGGGGACACTGAAGCTTTCTTT.

V usage is TRBV27 and J usage is TRBJ1-2; D might be TRBD1 (5 bases). Looked up from germline, CDR1 is MNHEY and CDR2 is SMNVEV (reference sequence). This CDR3 has 13 amino acids. The V gene lost 4 bases and the J gene lost 5 bases, with 11 bases spanning the gap. In DNA form, the CDR3 reads TGTGCCAGCAGTTGGACGGGGGGGTATGGCTACACCTTC. Translation: CASSWTGGYGYTF.

The chain carries TRBV7-2 and TRBJ2-1; 7 bases are a match to TRBD1. J gave up 4 bases and V 5 bases, and 5 bases lay outside the gene matches. CDR3 length equals 14 residues. The germline V gene encodes CDR1 SGHTA and CDR2 FQGNSA. The CDR3 sequence: CASSPSTGYNEQFF. The CDR3 DNA follows: TGTGCCAGCAGCCCCTCGACAGGGTACAATGAGCAGTTCTTC.

V usage is TRBV28 and J usage is TRBJ1-6, with a tentative D call TRBD1 (5 bases). The length of the CDR3 is 16 residues. The germline gives CDR1 MDHEN, CDR2 SYDVKM. The V gene lost 6 bases and the J gene lost 4 bases, with 16 bases spanning the gap. The CDR3, as DNA: TGTGCCAGCAGCACAGGAGCCCCTCATTATAATTCACCCCTCCACTTT. This codes for CASSTGAPHYNSPLHF.

The chain is built from TRBV27 and TRBJ2-7; 11 nucleotides match TRBD2. Germline V gene lookup returns CDR1 MNHEY and CDR2 SMNVEV (reference sequence). The CDR3 contains 15 residues. The ends lost 5 bases at V and 3 bases at J; junction bases unmatched: 6. The CDR3, as DNA: TGTGCCAGCAGTCCAACGGGACTAGCGGTCTACGAGCAGTACTTC. Residues: CASSPTGLAVYEQYF.

The chain couples TRBV5-1 to TRBJ2-1; D may be TRBD2 (6 bases). Germline assignment: CDR1 SGHRS and CDR2 YFSETQ. The CDR3 is 14 residues long. V dropped 4 bases and J dropped 3 bases, with 11 bases sitting between them. The CDR3 loop is CASSPLGGYNEQFF. DNA for the CDR3: TGCGCCAGCAGCCCATTGGGGGGCTACAATGAGCAGTTCTTC.

The J gene is TRBJ1-2, the V gene TRBV5-1; 11 bases match TRBD1. This CDR3 is built from 15 residues. Germline trimming cut 3 bases from V and 7 bases from J; bases unmatched to any gene: 8. From germline, CDR1 is SGHRS and CDR2 YFSETQ. The CDR3 coding sequence is TGCGCCAGCAGCTCGCGGACAGGGGGCGTGAGTGGCTACACCTTC. Translation gives CASSSRTGGVSGYTF. Full variable domain (remainder filled in from reference TRBV5-1 and TRBJ1-2): KAGVTQTPRYLIKTRGQQVTLSCSPISGHRSVSWYQQTPGQGLQFLFEYFSETQRNKGNFPGRFSGRQFSNSRSEMNVSTLELGDSALYLCASSSRTGGVSGYTFGSGTRLTVV.